The next 27 T cell receptor beta chains were all read from a single sample in a study of cytomegalovirus exposure and HLA in healthy donors. PCR was performed using 60 Vbeta and 13 Jbeta primers. Data came from immunoSEQ multiplex PCR; TCRdb stores just in-frame clones and leaves some out. The repertoire holds 90,000 to 100,000 clones, with about three quarters as singletons. The sample taken for sequencing was PBMCs. These receptors came from a man aged 40-55 years in good health and CMV-seropositive.

This chain connects TRBV4-1 to TRBJ2-1, with 12 bases matching TRBD2. CDR3 size: 17 residues. Per the germline V gene, CDR1 is MGHRA and CDR2 is YSYEKL. Trimming removed 1 base from V and 3 bases from J; junction bases left unmatched: 4. CDR3 sequence: CASSQAPSGGVYNEQFF. As DNA, the CDR3 is TGCGCCAGCAGCCAAGCCCCTAGCGGGGGGGTCTACAATGAGCAGTTCTTC.

The rearrangement joins TRBV5-1 to TRBJ2-1; 9 bases fit TRBD2. Germline CDR1 and CDR2: SGHRS and YFSETQ. The V segment lost 3 bases and the J segment 3 bases; nucleotides outside the gene matches: 4. This CDR3 contains 15 residues. This CDR3 is CASSSGGGGYNEQFF. CDR3 nucleotides: TGCGCCAGCAGCTCCGGCGGGGGGGGCTACAATGAGCAGTTCTTC.

This clone was picked up a small number of times. The chain is built from TRBV29-1 and TRBJ1-1; 8 bases map to TRBD1. Germline lookup yields CDR1 SQVTM and CDR2 ANQGSEA. V lost 3 bases, J lost 10 bases, and 4 bases stayed unmatched. This CDR3 spans 11 amino acids. The DNA of the CDR3 is TGCAGCGTTGAGACAGGGGTGGTAGCTTTCTTT. It encodes CSVETGVVAFF.

This clone was counted between two and nine times. The gene calls are TRBV6-4 and TRBJ1-5, with D hard to call. V was cut by 3 bases and J by 0 bases, with 6 bases left in between. The length of the CDR3 is 14 residues. Germline values: CDR1 MRHNA, CDR2 SNTAGT. Here the CDR3 DNA reads TGTGCCAGCAGTGAGTCCCATAGCAATCAGCCCCAGCATTTT. This codes for CASSESHSNQPQHF.

The chain is built from TRBV11-2 and TRBJ2-7; 7 nucleotides match TRBD2. Germline V gene sequence: CDR1 SGHAT, CDR2 FQNNGV. The CDR3 spans 16 residues. The V gene end was trimmed by 3 bases and the J gene end by 2 bases; junction bases not matched to a gene: 10. The CDR3 bases are TGTGCCAGCAGCTTTGGTCCTAGCGGAGCAGCCTACGAGCAGTACTTC. Translated, it gives CASSFGPSGAAYEQYF.

This clone has just a few counts. The chain joins TRBV2 to TRBJ2-7, with 7 bases that match TRBD1. CDR1 and CDR2 from the germline V gene are SNHLY and FYNNEI. V lost 10 bases, J lost 2 bases, and 11 bases stayed unmatched. CDR3 length equals 14 residues. The CDR3 DNA reads as TGTGCCACCCTGGAGGACAGGACGGCCTACGAGCAGTACTTC. This encodes CATLEDRTAYEQYF.

The chain has TRBV5-1 and TRBJ1-1, with D perhaps matching TRBD1 (6 bases). V was cut by 4 bases and J by 3 bases, with 13 bases left in between. The CDR3 is 14 residues long. Germline V gene data show CDR1 as SGHRS and CDR2 as YFSETQ. CDR3: CASSTHRADTEAFF. The CDR3 DNA sequence: TGCGCCAGCAGCACTCACAGGGCGGACACTGAAGCTTTCTTT.

The sample holds a few counts of this clone. The chain joins TRBV19 to TRBJ2-2, with 10 bases that match TRBD1. Germline CDR1 and CDR2: LNHDA and SQIVND (reference sequence). The length of the CDR3 is 16 residues. Trimming at V came to 6 bases and at J to 6 bases, leaving 10 bases not matched to a gene. The CDR3 bases are TGTGCCAGTAGGAGCCAGACGGGACAGGGGTCCGGGGAGCTGTTTTTT. It encodes CASRSQTGQGSGELFF. The full variable domain, with the rest looked up from reference TRBV19 and TRBJ2-2, is DGGITQSPKYLFRKEGQNVTLSCEQNLNHDAMYWYRQDPGQGLRLIYYSQIVNDFQKGDIAEGYSVSREKKESFPLTVTSAQKNPTAFYLCASRSQTGQGSGELFFGEGSRLTVL.

The CDR3 DNA sequence: TGTGCCAGTCGCGACAGGGGGCCATCTGAAAAACTGTTTTTT. Amino acids: CASRDRGPSEKLFF. V is TRBV19 and J is TRBJ1-4, with 10 bases aligning to TRBD1. CDR3 size: 14 residues. Trimming took 8 bases from V and 7 from J; bases not matched to a gene: 7. CDR1 is LNHDA and CDR2 is SQIVND in the germline V gene (reference sequence).

The chain recombines TRBV25-1 with TRBJ2-1, with D perhaps matching TRBD1 (6 bases). The CDR3 has 14 amino acids. CDR1 MGHDK and CDR2 SYGVNS come from the germline V gene. Trimming took 6 bases from V and 5 from J, leaving 14 bases between them. This chain's CDR3 is CASRETGFDNEQFF. The CDR3 DNA is TGTGCCAGCAGGGAAACAGGGTTCGACAATGAGCAGTTCTTC.

The chain has TRBV7-9 and TRBJ2-6; 11 bases align to TRBD1. The CDR3 sequence is 19 residues long. Germline V CDR1 and CDR2: SEHNR, FQNEAQ (reference sequence). The trim removed 1 base at V and 4 bases at J, leaving 9 bases unmatched. In DNA form, the CDR3 reads TGTGCCAGCAGCTTAGGAGGGGACAGGGGGGCCGTCGGGGCCAACGTCCTGACTTTC. Its translation: CASSLGGDRGAVGANVLTF.

This clone turned up a few times. The chain joins TRBV11-2 to TRBJ2-3; 7 positions agree with TRBD1. V dropped 3 bases and J dropped 6; count of bases not matched to a gene: 9. The CDR3 runs 15 residues. Germline lookup yields CDR1 SGHAT and CDR2 FQNNGV. The CDR3 bases are TGTGCCAGCAGCTTCCAACTCGGACAGGTCGATACGCAGTATTTT. Translating gives CASSFQLGQVDTQYF.

This clone was seen a single time. The V and J genes are TRBV27 and TRBJ1-6; no clear D gene. V gave up 2 bases and J gave up 5 bases, with 10 bases separating them. CDR1 and CDR2 (germline): MNHEY, SMNVEV (reference sequence). The CDR3 contains 15 residues. The CDR3 is CASSLQVVDNSPLHF. DNA for the CDR3: TGTGCCAGCAGTTTACAGGTGGTCGATAATTCACCCCTCCACTTT.

The rearrangement links TRBV6-6 to TRBJ1-6; D might be TRBD1 (5 bases). Trimming stripped 7 bases from V and 4 bases from J, with 8 bases between. The CDR3 extends over 13 amino acids. Germline CDR1 reads MNHNY; CDR2 reads SVGAGI (reference sequence). CDR3 sequence: CASTQGYNSPLHF. The CDR3 nucleotides read TGTGCCAGCACCCAGGGATATAATTCACCCCTCCACTTT.

This clone was detected a few times. The V call is TRBV21-1, the J call TRBJ2-1; TRBD2, as called in the table, went unchecked against the DNA. TRBV21-1 is deemed a pseudogene. This CDR3 comprises 11 residues. This CDR3 is CGRDPYNEQFF. The CDR3 nucleotides read TGTGGGCGGGATCCTTACAATGAGCAGTTCTTC.

This rearrangement joins TRBV5-8 to TRBJ1-2, with 7 bases lining up with TRBD1. Trimming took 3 bases from V and 5 from J; bases not matched to a gene: 4. Germline assignment: CDR1 SGHTS and CDR2 YDEGEE. There are 13 residues in the CDR3. Written as DNA, the CDR3 is TGTGCCAGCAGCTCAGGGACAGCATATGGCTACACCTTC. It yields the protein CASSSGTAYGYTF.

This clone occurred a few times. The genes are TRBV7-2 and TRBJ1-1; a possible D gene is TRBD1 (6 bases). Germline V gene data show CDR1 as SGHTA and CDR2 as FQGNSA. V lost 1 base to trimming and J lost 8 bases, with 17 bases between them. CDR3 size: 15 residues. As DNA, the CDR3 is TGTGCCAGCAGCTTAGAGGCTCGGACAGTTATGGAAGCTTTCTTT. Translating gives CASSLEARTVMEAFF.

The CDR3 bases are TGTGCCGGAGGGGGCTCGGGCACTGAAGCTTTCTTT. Translation gives CAGGGSGTEAFF. The gene calls are TRBV7-2 and TRBJ1-1, with 7 bases that match TRBD1. The CDR3 consists of 12 residues. Germline CDR1 is SGHTA and CDR2 is FQGNSA. Trimming removed 11 bases from V and 4 bases from J; junction bases left unmatched: 7.

This chain uses TRBV6-5 with TRBJ2-1; 8 bases are shared with TRBD2. Per germline, CDR1 MNHEY and CDR2 SVGAGI. V lost 7 bases, J lost 12 bases, and 11 bases stayed unmatched. The CDR3 has 13 residues. CDR3 sequence (DNA): TGTGCCAGCACCCCGAAGCGGGGGAAAGTGCAGTTCTTC. It codes for CASTPKRGKVQFF.

The chain couples TRBV5-6 to TRBJ1-2; possible D gene TRBD1, 6 bases. This CDR3 is built from 13 residues. The ends were cut back, 2 bases at V and 6 bases at J, with 11 bases in the middle. CDR1 and CDR2 (germline): SGHDT, YYEEEE. The CDR3 loop reads CASSFQKGDGYTF. Written as DNA, the CDR3 is TGTGCCAGCAGCTTTCAAAAGGGGGATGGCTACACCTTC.

The J gene is TRBJ1-5, the V gene TRBV9; 9 bases line up with TRBD1. The CDR3 contains 14 residues. The germline V gene encodes CDR1 SGDLS and CDR2 YYNGEE. V lost 3 bases, J lost 6 bases, and 4 bases stayed unmatched. The DNA of the CDR3 is TGTGCCAGCAGCGGACAGGGGGGGGGTCAGCCCCAGCATTTT. This codes for CASSGQGGGQPQHF.

This clone occurred a few times. This chain links TRBV7-9 with TRBJ2-1; 13 bases are shared with TRBD2. CDR1 is SEHNR and CDR2 is FQNEAQ in the germline V gene (reference sequence). The CDR3 sequence is 17 residues long. After removal of 5 bases from V and 0 bases from J, the junction contained 4 bases not matched to a gene. The CDR3 sequence is CASSPGLAGSSYNEQFF. CDR3 coding DNA: TGTGCCAGCAGCCCGGGACTAGCGGGGAGCTCCTACAATGAGCAGTTCTTC.

V and J are TRBV21-1 and TRBJ2-1; the listed D gene, TRBD2, was not tested against the DNA. TRBV21-1 is a pseudogene segment. This CDR3 is 17 amino acids long. This CDR3 reads CASSKVACSLASNEQFF. CDR3 nucleotide sequence: TGTGCCAGCAGCAAAGTGGCTTGTTCACTAGCCTCAAATGAGCAGTTCTTC.

The chain carries TRBV10-2 and TRBJ2-7; TRBD2 might be the D (5 bases). The germline V gene encodes CDR1 WSHSY and CDR2 SAAADI. The CDR3 has 12 residues. The ends were cut back, 4 bases at V and 4 bases at J, with 8 bases in the middle. CDR3 sequence reads: CASSAEGYEQYF. As DNA, the CDR3 is TGCGCCAGCAGTGCAGAGGGTTACGAGCAGTACTTC.

This chain joins TRBV7-6 and TRBJ2-7, with D possibly TRBD1 on 5 matching bases. V lost 0 bases and J 6 bases, leaving 12 bases between the germline ends. CDR3 length: 14 amino acids. CDR1 and CDR2 from the germline V gene are SGHVS and FNYEAQ. CDR3 amino acids: CASSLAAQGFEQYF. The CDR3 DNA follows: TGTGCCAGCAGCTTAGCTGCTCAGGGATTCGAGCAGTACTTC.

This clone was observed a handful of times. The chain uses TRBV29-1 and TRBJ2-1; 9 nucleotides line up with TRBD1. The germline CDR1 and CDR2 sequences are SQVTM and ANQGSEA. The CDR3 has 14 amino acids. The junction had 8 bases not matched to a gene; V was cut back by 7 bases and J by 4 bases. For the CDR3, the DNA is TGCAGCGCCGTACAGGGGGCACGTTACAATGAGCAGTTCTTC. Its protein product is CSAVQGARYNEQFF.

The rearrangement joins TRBV4-2 to TRBJ2-2; 9 nucleotides line up with TRBD2. V trimming: 4 bases; J trimming: 3 bases; junction bases outside the gene matches: 3. This CDR3 has 15 amino acids. CDR1 is LGHNA, CDR2 YNFKEQ, per germline. The CDR3 sequence: CASSPRLADTGELFF. In DNA form, the CDR3 reads TGTGCCAGCAGCCCCCGACTAGCGGACACCGGGGAGCTGTTTTTT.